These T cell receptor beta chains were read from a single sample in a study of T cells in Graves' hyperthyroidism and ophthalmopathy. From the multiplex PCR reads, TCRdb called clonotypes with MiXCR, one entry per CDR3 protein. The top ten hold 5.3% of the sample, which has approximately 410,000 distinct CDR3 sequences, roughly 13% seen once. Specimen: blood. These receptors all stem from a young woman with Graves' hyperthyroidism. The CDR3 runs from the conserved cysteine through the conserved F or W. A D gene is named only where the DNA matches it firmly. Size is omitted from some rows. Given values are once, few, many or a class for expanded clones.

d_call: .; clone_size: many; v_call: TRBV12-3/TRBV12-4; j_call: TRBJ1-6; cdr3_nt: TGTGCCAGCAGTTTATCCGGCGGCAGAGCAAATTCACCCCTCCACTTT; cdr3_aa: CASSLSGGRANSPLHF
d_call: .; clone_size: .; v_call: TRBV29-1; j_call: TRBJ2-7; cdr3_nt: TGCAGCGTTACCCCGAGACATGTTCCCTACGAGCAGTACTTC; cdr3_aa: CSVTPRHVPYEQYF
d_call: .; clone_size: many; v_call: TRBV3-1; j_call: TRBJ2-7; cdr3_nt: TGTGCCAGCAGCACCGGGGGGCTTCCCGAGCAGTACTTC; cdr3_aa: CASSTGGLPEQYF
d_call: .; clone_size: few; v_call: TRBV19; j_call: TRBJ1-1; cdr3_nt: TGTGCCAGTAGTATGGGGGGACTGCGCGCTGAAGCTTTCTTT; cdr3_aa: CASSMGGLRAEAFF
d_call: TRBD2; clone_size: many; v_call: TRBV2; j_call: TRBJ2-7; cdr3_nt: TGTGCCAGCAGGACTAGCGGGAGGGCCGCCTACGAGCAGTACTTC; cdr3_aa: CASRTSGRAAYEQYF
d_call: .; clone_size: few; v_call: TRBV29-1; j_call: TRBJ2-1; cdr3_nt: TGCAGCGGAGAACAAAGCTCCTACAATGAGCAGTTCTTC; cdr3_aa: CSGEQSSYNEQFF
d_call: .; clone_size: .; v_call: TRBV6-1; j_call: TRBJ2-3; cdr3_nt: TGTGCCAGCTGGAGCGGGTCGTATAGCACAGATACGCAGTATTTT; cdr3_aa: CASWSGSYSTDTQYF
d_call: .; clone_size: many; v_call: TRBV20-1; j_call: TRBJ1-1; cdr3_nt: TGCAGTGCTAGCTCGCAGGGTAGGGCTGAAGCTTTCTTT; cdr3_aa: CSASSQGRAEAFF
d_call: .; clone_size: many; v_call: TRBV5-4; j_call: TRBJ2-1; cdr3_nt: TGTGCCAGCAGCTTGGCGGGTTTCGACAATGAGCAGTTCTTC; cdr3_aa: CASSLAGFDNEQFF
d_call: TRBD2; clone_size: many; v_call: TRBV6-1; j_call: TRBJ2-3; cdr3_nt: TGTGCCAGCAGTTTAGTACTAGCGGGATACGGAGATACGCAGTATTTT; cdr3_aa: CASSLVLAGYGDTQYF
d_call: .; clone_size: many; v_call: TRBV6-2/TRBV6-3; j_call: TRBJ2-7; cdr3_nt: TGTGCCAGCAGTTACTTAGGGACCGGCCTCAACTACGAGCAGTACTTC; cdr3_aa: CASSYLGTGLNYEQYF
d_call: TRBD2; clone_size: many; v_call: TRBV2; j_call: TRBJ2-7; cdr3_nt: TGTGCCAGCAGTGAAGCGTCGGCGGGAGAGAGATACGAGCAGTACTTC; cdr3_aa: CASSEASAGERYEQYF
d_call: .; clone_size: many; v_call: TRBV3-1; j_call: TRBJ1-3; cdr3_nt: TGTGCCAGCAGCCGCCGCGGTTTTGGAAACACCATATATTTT; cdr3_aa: CASSRRGFGNTIYF
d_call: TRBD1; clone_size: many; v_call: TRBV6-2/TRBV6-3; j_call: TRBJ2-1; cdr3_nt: TGTGCCAGCAGTAATGGACAGGGCAATGAGCAGTTCTTC; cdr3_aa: CASSNGQGNEQFF
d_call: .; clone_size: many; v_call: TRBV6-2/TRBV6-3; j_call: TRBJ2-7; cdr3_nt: TGTGCCAGCAGGCCAGGGGACTACGAGCAGTACTTC; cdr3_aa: CASRPGDYEQYF
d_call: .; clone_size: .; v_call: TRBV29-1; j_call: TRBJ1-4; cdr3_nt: TGCAGCGTTGCGCACAGTATCAATGAAAAACTGTTTTTT; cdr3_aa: CSVAHSINEKLFF
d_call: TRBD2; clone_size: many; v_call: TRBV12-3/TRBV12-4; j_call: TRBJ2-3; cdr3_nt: TGTGCCAGCACCCTTAGCGGGAGGGCAGTGGATACGCAGTATTTT; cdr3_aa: CASTLSGRAVDTQYF
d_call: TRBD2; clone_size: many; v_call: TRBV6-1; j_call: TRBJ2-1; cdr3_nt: TGTGCCAGCAGTGGTGGGACTAGCACTGAGCAGTTCTTC; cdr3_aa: CASSGGTSTEQFF
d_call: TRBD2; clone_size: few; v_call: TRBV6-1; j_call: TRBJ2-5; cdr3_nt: TGTGCCAGCAGCCTGGGGGGGACTAGTCGAGAGACCCAGTACTTC; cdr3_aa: CASSLGGTSRETQYF
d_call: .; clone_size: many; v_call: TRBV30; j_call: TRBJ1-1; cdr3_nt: TGTGCCTGGAGTGGAGGTCCTTCGAACACTGAAGCTTTCTTT; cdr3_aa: CAWSGGPSNTEAFF
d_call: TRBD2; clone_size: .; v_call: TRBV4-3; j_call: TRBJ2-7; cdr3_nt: TGCGCCAGCAGCCAAGGGACTAGTCTACTCGACGAGCAGTACTTC; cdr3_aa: CASSQGTSLLDEQYF
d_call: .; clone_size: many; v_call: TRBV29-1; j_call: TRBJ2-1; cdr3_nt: TGCAGCGCGATACGTGATGAGCAGTTCTTC; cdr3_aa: CSAIRDEQFF
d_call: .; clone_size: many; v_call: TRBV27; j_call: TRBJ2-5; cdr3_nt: TGTGCCAGCAGTTTCGTCACCCCGGGACCAAAAGAGACCCAGTACTTC; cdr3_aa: CASSFVTPGPKETQYF
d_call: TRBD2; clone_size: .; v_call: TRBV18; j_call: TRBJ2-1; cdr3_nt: TGTGCCAGCTCAGGATCCGGGACTAGCGGGATCCATGAGCAGTTCTTC; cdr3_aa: CASSGSGTSGIHEQFF
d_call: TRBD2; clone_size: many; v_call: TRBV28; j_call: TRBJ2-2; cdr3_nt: TGTGCCAGCAGTCCACCACGGGGGGGCGATTCGCGGTCGAACACCGGGGAGCTGTTTTTT; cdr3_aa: CASSPPRGGDSRSNTGELFF
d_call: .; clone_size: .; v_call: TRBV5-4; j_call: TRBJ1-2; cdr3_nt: TGTGCCAGCAGCTTGGCAGTCGGCGGCTACACCTTC; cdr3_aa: CASSLAVGGYTF
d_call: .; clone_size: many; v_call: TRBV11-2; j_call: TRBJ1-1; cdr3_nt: TGTGCCAGCAGCTTAGTTGAGTACGTAAAGACTGAAGCTTTCTTT; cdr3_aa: CASSLVEYVKTEAFF
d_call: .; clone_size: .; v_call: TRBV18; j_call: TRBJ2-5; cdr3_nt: TGTGCCAGCTCACCGCCCGGTAGAGCGCGGGAGACCCAGTACTTC; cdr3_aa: CASSPPGRARETQYF
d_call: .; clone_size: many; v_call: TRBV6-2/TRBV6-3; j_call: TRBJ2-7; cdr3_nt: TGTGCCAGCAGCGCCCTCCTTGGCGAGACCTACGAGCAGTACTTC; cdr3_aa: CASSALLGETYEQYF
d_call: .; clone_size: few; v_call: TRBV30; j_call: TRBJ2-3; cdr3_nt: TGTGCCTGGAGCGCTACTTCAGATACGCAGTATTTT; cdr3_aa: CAWSATSDTQYF
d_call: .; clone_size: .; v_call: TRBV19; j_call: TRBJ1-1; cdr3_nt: TGTGCCAGTAGTCCGGGACTCCCAGCTTTCTTT; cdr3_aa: CASSPGLPAFF
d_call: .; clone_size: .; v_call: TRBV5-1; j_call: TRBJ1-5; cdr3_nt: TGCGCCAGCAGCTGGGGGGTTGGAGGCAATCAGCCCCAGCATTTT; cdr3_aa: CASSWGVGGNQPQHF
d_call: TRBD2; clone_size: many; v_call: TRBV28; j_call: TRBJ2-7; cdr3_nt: TGTGCCAGCAGGCGGAGTAGCGGGACCTACGAGCAGTACTTC; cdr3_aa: CASRRSSGTYEQYF
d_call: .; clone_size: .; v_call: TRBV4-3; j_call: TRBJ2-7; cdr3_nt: TGCGCCAGCAGCCAACAAACAGGTTACGAGCAGTACTTC; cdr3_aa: CASSQQTGYEQYF
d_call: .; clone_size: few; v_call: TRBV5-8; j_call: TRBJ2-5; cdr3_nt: TGTGCCAGCAGCTACGGACTGGAAGAGACCCAGTACTTC; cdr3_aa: CASSYGLEETQYF
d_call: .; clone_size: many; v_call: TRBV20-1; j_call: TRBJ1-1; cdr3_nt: TGCAGTGCTAAAATACTGAACACTGAAGCTTTCTTT; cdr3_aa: CSAKILNTEAFF
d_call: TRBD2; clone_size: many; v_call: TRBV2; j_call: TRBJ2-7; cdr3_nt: TGTGCCAGCAGAGTTGGGGGGGGGTCCCACGAGCAGTACTTC; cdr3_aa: CASRVGGGSHEQYF
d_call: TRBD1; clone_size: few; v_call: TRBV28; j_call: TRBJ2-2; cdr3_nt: TGTGCCAGCGGGACAGGGGGCACCGGGGAGCTGTTTTTT; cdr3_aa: CASGTGGTGELFF
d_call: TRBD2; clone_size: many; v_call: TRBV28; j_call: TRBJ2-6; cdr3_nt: TGTGCCAGCAGTTCCGGGGGGTCTGGGGCCAACGTCCTGACTTTC; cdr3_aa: CASSSGGSGANVLTF
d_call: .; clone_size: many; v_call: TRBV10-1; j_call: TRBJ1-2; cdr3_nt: TGCGCCAGCAGAGGACACCTTTATGGCTACACCTTC; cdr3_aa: CASRGHLYGYTF